This entry describes one T cell receptor (beta chain). The entry originates in a study of human T cells and chemical hapten exposure. Each CDR3 protein is one row after TCRdb ran MiXCR on the RACE reads. The table records around 360,000 distinct CDR3 sequences, about 6% of them present only once. As to time point: patch test 2, 6 weeks after DPC sensitization. Treatment meaning: therapeutic diphenylcyclopropenone sensitization with weekly scalp DPC. The CDR3 is made up of 16 amino acids. From germline, CDR1 is SEHNR and CDR2 FQNEAQ (reference sequence). The ends lost 0 bases at V and 5 bases at J; junction bases unmatched: 6.

The clonotype was recovered from a woman younger than 35 with alopecia areata. Some clones in this sample may be carry-over from other donors' samples. V gene TRBV7-9 combines with J gene TRBJ2-3, with 9 bases matching TRBD2. Sequencing was performed on whole blood, taken in connection with sensitization to the hapten diphenylcyclopropenone (DPC). CDR3 amino acids: CASSLASGGRGDTQYF. The CDR3 DNA reads as TGTGCCAGCAGCTTAGCTAGCGGGGGCCGTGGAGATACGCAGTATTTT.